A selection of T cell receptor beta chains follows, all from one sample in a study of OX40 agonist ivuxolimab in advanced cancers. This table comes from immunoSEQ multiplex PCR, and its TCRdb copy is limited to in-frame clones, with some not included. In the table there are 60,000 to 75,000 clones, less than 90% of which are singletons. The sample consisted of CD4+ or CD8+ T cells sorted from blood, taken in a trial of the OX40 agonist ivuxolimab. The receptors stem from an adult with an advanced solid tumor such as melanoma, head and neck, liver or kidney cancer. The CDR3 runs from the conserved cysteine through the conserved F or W. Each record gives: J gene, V gene, CDR3 protein.

TRBJ2-5 TRBV4-3 CASSQDSSRETQYF
TRBJ1-6 TRBV4-3 CASSQDLRGNSPLHF
TRBJ2-2 TRBV29-1 CSVEGSGGNTGELFF
TRBJ1-5 TRBV7-2 CASSRRDGGNQPQHF
TRBJ1-6 TRBV9 CASSVRVKDSPLHF
TRBJ2-2 TRBV2 CASRERVNTGELFF
TRBJ2-7 TRBV11-2 CASSRGQGAFYEQYF
TRBJ1-5 TRBV6-6 CASSYSDGQPQHF
TRBJ1-1 TRBV4-3 CASSHIGTSVGRTEAFF
TRBJ1-5 TRBV4-1 CASSRTLSNQPQHF
TRBJ1-4 TRBV5-1 CASSLGTGEIEKLFF
TRBJ2-7 TRBV5-1 CASTPDPSGRAVGEQYF
TRBJ1-3 TRBV5-1 CASSPDLTPGNTIYF
TRBJ2-7 TRBV30 CAWSAGLAGAPYEQYF
TRBJ1-5 TRBV28 CASSLPRGVDQPQHF
TRBJ2-7 TRBV18 CASSRTVLNEQYF
TRBJ1-1 TRBV7-2 CASSSRFGSTEAFF
TRBJ2-1 TRBV19 CASSIWQGSYNEQFF
TRBJ1-2 TRBV10-3 CAIGGPAFPGQMGYTF
TRBJ1-5 TRBV30 CATFRPQHF
TRBJ2-1 TRBV28 CASSLPLQSDNEQFF
TRBJ1-2 TRBV19 CASSIAAGGGYTF
- TRBV6-6 CASSPGTRGYEQYF
TRBJ2-7 TRBV6-5 CASRAGHSYEQYF